The source of this T cell receptor beta chain is a study of PD-L1 blockade in urothelial cancer. Study background: About 85% of the roughly 29 patients comprised males who had bladder-origin urothelial cancer. Patients had received 0 to 3 prior chemotherapy regimens.

The study collected 1 to 8 samples per patient, pretreatment and on-treatment. The investigators introduced synthetic TCR analog templates into each PCR as spikes. TCRdb's copy holds only in-frame clones and misses some; the assay was immunoSEQ multiplex PCR. The sample includes more than 70,000 clones, approximately 88% seen only once; the top ten take 3.4%. The sequence came from a man in his 60s with urothelial cancer. The sample in question was PBMCs, obtained around atezolizumab (anti-PD-L1) treatment.

The CDR3 spells CAWSVQGAGNSPLHF. The DNA of the CDR3 is TGTGCCTGGAGTGTACAGGGGGCGGGGAATTCACCCCTCCACTTT. V is TRBV30 and J is TRBJ1-6, with TRBD1 identical over 9 bases. The germline V gene encodes CDR1 GTSNPN and CDR2 SVGIG (reference sequence). The CDR3 spans 15 residues. V shed 0 bases, J shed 7 bases, and the junction held 4 bases outside the gene matches.